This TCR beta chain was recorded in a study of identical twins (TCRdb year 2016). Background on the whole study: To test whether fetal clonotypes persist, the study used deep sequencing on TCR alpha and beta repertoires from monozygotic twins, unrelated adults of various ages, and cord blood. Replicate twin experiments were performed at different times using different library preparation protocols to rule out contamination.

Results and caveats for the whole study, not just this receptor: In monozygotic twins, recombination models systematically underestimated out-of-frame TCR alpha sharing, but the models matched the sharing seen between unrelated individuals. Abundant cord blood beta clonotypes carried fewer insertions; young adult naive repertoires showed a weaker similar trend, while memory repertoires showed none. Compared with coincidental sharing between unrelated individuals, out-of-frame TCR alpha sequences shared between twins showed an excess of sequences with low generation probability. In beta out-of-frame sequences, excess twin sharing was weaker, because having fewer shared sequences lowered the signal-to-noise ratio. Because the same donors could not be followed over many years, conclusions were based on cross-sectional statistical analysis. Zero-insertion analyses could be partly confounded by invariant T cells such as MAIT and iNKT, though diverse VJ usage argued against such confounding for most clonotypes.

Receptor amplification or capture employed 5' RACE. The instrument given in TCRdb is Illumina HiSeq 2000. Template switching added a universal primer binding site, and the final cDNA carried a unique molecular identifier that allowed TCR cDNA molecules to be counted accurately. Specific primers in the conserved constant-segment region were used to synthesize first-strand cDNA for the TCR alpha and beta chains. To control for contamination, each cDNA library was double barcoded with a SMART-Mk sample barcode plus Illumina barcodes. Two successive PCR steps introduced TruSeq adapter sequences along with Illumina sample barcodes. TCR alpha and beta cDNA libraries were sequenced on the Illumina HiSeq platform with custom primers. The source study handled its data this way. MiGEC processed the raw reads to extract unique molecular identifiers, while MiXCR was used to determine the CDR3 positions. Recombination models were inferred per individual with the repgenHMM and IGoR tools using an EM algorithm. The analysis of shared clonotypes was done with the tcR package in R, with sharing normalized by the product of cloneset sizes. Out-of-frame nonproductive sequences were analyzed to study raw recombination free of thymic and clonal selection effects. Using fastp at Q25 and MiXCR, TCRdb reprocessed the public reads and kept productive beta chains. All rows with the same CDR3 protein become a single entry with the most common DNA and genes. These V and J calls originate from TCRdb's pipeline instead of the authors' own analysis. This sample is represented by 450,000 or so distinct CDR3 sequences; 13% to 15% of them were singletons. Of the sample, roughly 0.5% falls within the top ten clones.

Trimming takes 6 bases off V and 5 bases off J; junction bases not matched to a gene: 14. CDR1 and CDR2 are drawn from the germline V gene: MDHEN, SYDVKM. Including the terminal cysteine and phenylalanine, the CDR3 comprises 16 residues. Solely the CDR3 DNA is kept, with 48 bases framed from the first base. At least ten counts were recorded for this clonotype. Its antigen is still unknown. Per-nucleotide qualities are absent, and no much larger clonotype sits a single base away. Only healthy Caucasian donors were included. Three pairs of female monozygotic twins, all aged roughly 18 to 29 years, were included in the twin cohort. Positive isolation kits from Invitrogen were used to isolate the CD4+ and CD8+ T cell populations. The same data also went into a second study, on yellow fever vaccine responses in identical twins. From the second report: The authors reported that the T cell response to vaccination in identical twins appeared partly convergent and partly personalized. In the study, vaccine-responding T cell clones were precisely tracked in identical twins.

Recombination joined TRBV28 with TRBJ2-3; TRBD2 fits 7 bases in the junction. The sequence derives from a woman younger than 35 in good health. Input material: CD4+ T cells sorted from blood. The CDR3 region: CASRPSGVKLKDTQYF. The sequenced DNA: TGTGCCAGCAGACCCAGCGGGGTGAAACTAAAAGATACGCAGTATTTT.